This T cell receptor beta chain was captured in a study of blood T cell repertoires in COVID-19. TCRdb keeps only in-frame clones here, not all; method: immunoSEQ multiplex PCR. The table shows around 130,000 clones, with 80% to 90% occurring only once. This CDR3 comprises 13 residues. The V end lost 2 bases, the J end lost 12 bases, and 13 bases lay between the germline ends. Germline V gives CDR1 SGHTA, CDR2 FQGNSA. Sample: peripheral blood. The V call is TRBV7-2, the J call TRBJ1-4; D is ambiguous. This sequence originates from a woman of 80 years or more with acute or convalescent COVID-19. For the CDR3, the DNA is TGTGCCAGCAGCTTATCCGGGAGCGTGGAACTGTTTTTT. It specifies CASSLSGSVELFF.